The next 2 T cell receptor beta chains were all read from a single sample in a study of T-cell memory formation after mild COVID-19. MiXCR, run by TCRdb on the 5' RACE reads, gives a single entry per CDR3 protein. The sample contains 400,000 or so distinct CDR3 sequences, around a fifth of which appear only once. Material: PBMCs or a T cell subset sorted from them (not recorded which). The origin of the receptors is an adult woman who had mild COVID-19 (a few samples of this study predate the infection). Cell type and time point are not known.

Only a few counts were recorded for this clonotype. This chain joins TRBV27 and TRBJ2-7; D is uncertain. V gave up 2 bases and J gave up 2 bases, with 13 bases separating them. There are 15 residues in the CDR3. Germline V gene sequence: CDR1 MNHEY, CDR2 SMNVEV (reference sequence). The CDR3 region has the DNA TGTGCCAGCAGTTTAGTGGGGAACGGTGCCTACGAGCAGTACTTC. Translation gives CASSLVGNGAYEQYF.

This clonotype was found a few times. The chain has TRBV3-1 and TRBJ2-2; 8 bases are shared with TRBD1. The CDR3 sequence is 16 residues long. Unmatched junction bases numbered 7, after V lost 1 base and J lost 6 bases. Germline V gives CDR1 LGHDT, CDR2 YNNKEL (reference sequence). CDR3 amino acids: CASSQADRGRAGELFF. CDR3 nucleotide sequence: TGTGCCAGCAGCCAAGCAGACAGGGGAAGGGCCGGGGAGCTGTTTTTT.